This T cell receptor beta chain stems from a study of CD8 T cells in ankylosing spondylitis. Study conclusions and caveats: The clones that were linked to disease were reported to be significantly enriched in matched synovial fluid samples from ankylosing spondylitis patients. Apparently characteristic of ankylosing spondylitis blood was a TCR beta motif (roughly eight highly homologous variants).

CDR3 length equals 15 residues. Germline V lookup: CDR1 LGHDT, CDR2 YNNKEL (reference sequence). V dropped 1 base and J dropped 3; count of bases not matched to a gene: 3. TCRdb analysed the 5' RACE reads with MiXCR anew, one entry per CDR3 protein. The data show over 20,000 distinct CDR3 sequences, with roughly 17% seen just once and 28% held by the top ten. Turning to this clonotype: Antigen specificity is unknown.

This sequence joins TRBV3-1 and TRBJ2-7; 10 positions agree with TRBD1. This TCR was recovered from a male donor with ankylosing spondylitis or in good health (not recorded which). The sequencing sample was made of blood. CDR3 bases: TGTGCCAGCAGCCAAGCGGGACAGGGGTACTACGAGCAGTACTTC. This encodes CASSQAGQGYYEQYF.